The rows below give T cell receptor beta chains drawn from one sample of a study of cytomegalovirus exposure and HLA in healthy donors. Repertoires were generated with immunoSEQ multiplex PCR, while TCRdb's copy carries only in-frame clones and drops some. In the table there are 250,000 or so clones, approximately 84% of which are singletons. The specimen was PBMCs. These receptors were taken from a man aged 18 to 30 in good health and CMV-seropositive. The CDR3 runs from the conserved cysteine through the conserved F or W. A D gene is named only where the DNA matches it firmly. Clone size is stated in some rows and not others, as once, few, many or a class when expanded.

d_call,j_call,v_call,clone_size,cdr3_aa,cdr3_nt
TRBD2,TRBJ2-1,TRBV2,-,CASSPEAGGPHNEQFF,TGTGCCAGCAGTCCCGAGGCGGGAGGGCCACACAATGAGCAGTTCTTC
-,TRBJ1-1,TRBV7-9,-,CASSKGPRVNTEAFF,TGTGCCAGCAGCAAAGGGCCCCGGGTGAACACTGAAGCTTTCTTT
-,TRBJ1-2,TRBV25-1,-,CASSIKGMDGYTF,TGTGCCAGCAGTATTAAGGGAATGGATGGCTACACCTTC
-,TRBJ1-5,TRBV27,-,CASSLRGINQPQHF,TGTGCCAGCAGTTTACGGGGGATCAATCAGCCCCAGCATTTT
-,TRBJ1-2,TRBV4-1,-,CASSQDSSYGYTF,TGCGCCAGCAGCCAAGATAGCAGCTATGGCTACACCTTC
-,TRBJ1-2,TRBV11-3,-,CASSLDQIGALFYGYTF,TGTGCCAGCAGCTTAGATCAGATAGGAGCCCTTTTCTATGGCTACACCTTC
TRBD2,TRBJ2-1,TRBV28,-,CASSFAGGGEQFF,TGTGCCAGCAGTTTCGCGGGAGGGGGTGAGCAGTTCTTC
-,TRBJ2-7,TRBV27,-,CASSPRGRGILYEQYF,TGTGCCAGCAGTCCGCGTGGAAGGGGGATTCTCTACGAGCAGTACTTC
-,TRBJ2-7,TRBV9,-,CASSGGFFNSYEQYF,TGTGCCAGCAGCGGAGGATTCTTTAACTCCTACGAGCAGTACTTC
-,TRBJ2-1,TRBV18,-,CASSPLLTEQFF,TGTGCCAGCTCACCCCTCCTAACTGAGCAGTTCTTC
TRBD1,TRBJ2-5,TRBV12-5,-,CASALTGGQTQYF,TGTGCTAGTGCCCTAACAGGGGGCCAGACCCAGTACTTC
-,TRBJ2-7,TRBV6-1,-,CASTGQRGGAGEQYF,TGTGCCAGCACTGGGCAGAGAGGGGGGGCGGGCGAGCAGTACTTC
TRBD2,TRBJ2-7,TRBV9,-,CASSAGTSGIYEQYF,TGTGCCAGCAGCGCCGGGACTAGCGGGATCTACGAGCAGTACTTC
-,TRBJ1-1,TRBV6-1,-,CASSVYGANTEAFF,TGTGCCAGCAGTGTTTATGGTGCAAACACTGAAGCTTTCTTT
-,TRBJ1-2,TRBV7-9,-,CASSSGGDGYTF,TGTGCCAGCAGCTCGGGGGGCGATGGCTACACCTTC
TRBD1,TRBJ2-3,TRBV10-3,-,CAISEPRDRVGDTQYF,TGTGCCATCAGTGAGCCGAGGGACAGGGTCGGAGATACGCAGTATTTT
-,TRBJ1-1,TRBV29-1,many,CSVDDSYTEAFF,TGCAGCGTCGACGACTCGTACACTGAAGCTTTCTTT
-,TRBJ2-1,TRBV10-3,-,CAISEGSSISYNEQFF,TGTGCCATCAGTGAGGGCAGCTCGATCTCCTACAATGAGCAGTTCTTC
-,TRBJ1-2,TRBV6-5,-,CASRQVGFLNYGYTF,TGTGCCAGCAGGCAGGTCGGGTTCCTTAACTATGGCTACACCTTC
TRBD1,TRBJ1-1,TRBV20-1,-,CSARADREAFF,TGCAGTGCTAGAGCGGACAGGGAAGCTTTCTTT
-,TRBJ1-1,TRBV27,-,CASSLTRGPGAFF,TGTGCCAGCAGTCTAACCCGCGGGCCTGGAGCTTTCTTT
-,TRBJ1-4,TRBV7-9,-,CASKQSGAPTNEKLFF,TGTGCCAGCAAGCAGTCAGGGGCCCCAACTAATGAAAAACTGTTTTTT
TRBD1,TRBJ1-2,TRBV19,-,CASSIVGQGAFYGYTF,TGTGCCAGTAGTATTGTGGGACAGGGGGCGTTCTATGGCTACACCTTC
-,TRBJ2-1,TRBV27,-,CASSPHDSYNEQFF,TGTGCCAGCAGTCCACATGACTCCTACAATGAGCAGTTCTTC
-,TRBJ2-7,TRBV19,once,CASSRDTAYEQYF,TGTGCCAGTAGTAGGGACACCGCCTACGAGCAGTACTTC
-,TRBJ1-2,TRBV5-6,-,CASSLEGEGVLGYTF,TGTGCCAGCAGCTTGGAAGGGGAGGGGGTACTTGGCTACACCTTC
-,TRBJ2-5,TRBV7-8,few,CASSPRRSQETQYF,TGTGCCAGCTCACCCCGAAGATCGCAAGAGACCCAGTACTTC
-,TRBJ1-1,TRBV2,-,CASSTGFDTEAFF,TGTGCCAGCAGTACAGGGTTTGACACTGAAGCTTTCTTT
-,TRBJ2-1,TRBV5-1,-,CASSPRGRTNSYNEQFF,TGCGCCAGCAGCCCCCGAGGGCGGACCAACTCCTACAATGAGCAGTTCTTC
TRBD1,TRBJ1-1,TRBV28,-,CASSPTGTGNTEAFF,TGTGCCAGCAGCCCTACCGGGACAGGGAACACTGAAGCTTTCTTT
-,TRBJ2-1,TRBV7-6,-,CASERAQGSYNEQFF,TGTGCCAGCGAAAGGGCCCAAGGATCCTACAATGAGCAGTTCTTC
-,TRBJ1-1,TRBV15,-,CATSRGGELNTEAFF,TGTGCCACCAGCAGAGGAGGGGAACTGAACACTGAAGCTTTCTTT
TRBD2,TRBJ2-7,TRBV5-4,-,CASSWGLAGAEYEQYF,TGTGCCAGCAGCTGGGGTCTAGCGGGAGCGGAATACGAGCAGTACTTC
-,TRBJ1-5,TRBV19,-,CASSILIGEKQPQHF,TGTGCCAGTAGTATTTTGATCGGGGAAAAACAGCCCCAGCATTTT
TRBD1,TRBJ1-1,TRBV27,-,CASSTDRGSPEAFF,TGTGCCAGCAGCACTGACAGGGGCTCTCCTGAAGCTTTCTTT
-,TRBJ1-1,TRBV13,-,CASSFYGTEAFF,TGTGCCAGCAGCTTTTACGGCACTGAAGCTTTCTTT
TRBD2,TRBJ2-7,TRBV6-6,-,CASSYEPGTTIYEQYF,TGTGCCAGCAGTTACGAACCCGGGACTACGATCTACGAGCAGTACTTC
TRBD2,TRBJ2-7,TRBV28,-,CATLTSSYEQYF,TGTGCCACCCTGACTAGCTCGTACGAGCAGTACTTC
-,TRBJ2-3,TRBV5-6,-,CASSLTGLRDTQYF,TGTGCCAGCAGCCTGACAGGCCTGAGGGATACGCAGTATTTT
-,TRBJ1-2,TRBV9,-,CASSVGGRDSNYGYTF,TGTGCCAGCAGCGTCGGGGGTCGGGATTCAAACTATGGCTACACCTTC
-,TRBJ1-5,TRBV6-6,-,CASSQGPYSNQPQHF,TGTGCCAGCAGCCAGGGACCGTATAGCAATCAGCCCCAGCATTTT
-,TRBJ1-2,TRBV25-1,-,CASSGTRQENYGYTF,TGTGCCAGCAGTGGGACGCGACAAGAGAACTATGGCTACACCTTC
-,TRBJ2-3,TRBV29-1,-,CSVATRWGTDTQYF,TGCAGCGTTGCCACTAGGTGGGGCACAGATACGCAGTATTTT
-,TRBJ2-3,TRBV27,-,CASGPGPASTDTQYF,TGTGCCAGCGGACCCGGGCCAGCTAGCACAGATACGCAGTATTTT
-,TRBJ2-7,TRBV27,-,CASSLETGNEQYF,TGTGCCAGCAGTTTAGAAACAGGGAACGAGCAGTACTTC
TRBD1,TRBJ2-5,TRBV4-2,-,CASSQDFPRGQETQYF,TGTGCCAGCAGCCAAGATTTTCCCAGGGGGCAAGAGACCCAGTACTTC